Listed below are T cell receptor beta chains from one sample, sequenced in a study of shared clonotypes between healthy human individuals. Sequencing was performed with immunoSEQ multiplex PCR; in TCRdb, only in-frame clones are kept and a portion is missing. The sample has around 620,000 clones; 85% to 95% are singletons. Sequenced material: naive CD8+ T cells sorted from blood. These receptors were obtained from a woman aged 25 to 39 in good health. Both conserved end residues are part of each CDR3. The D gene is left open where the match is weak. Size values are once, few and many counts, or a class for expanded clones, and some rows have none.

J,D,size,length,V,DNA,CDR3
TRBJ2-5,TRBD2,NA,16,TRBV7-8,TGTGCCAGCAGCTGGGGACTAGCGGGTTCCCAAGAGACCCAGTACTTC,CASSWGLAGSQETQYF
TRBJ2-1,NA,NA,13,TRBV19,TGTGCCAGTAGTTCGGCTACCTACAATGAGCAGTTCTTC,CASSSATYNEQFF
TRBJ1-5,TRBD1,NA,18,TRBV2,TGTGCCAGCAGTGATGGGGGACAGGGGATCGTTCAGAATCAGCCCCAGCATTTT,CASSDGGQGIVQNQPQHF
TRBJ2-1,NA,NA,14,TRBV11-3,TGTGCCAGCAGCTTAGATTTGTCCTACAATGAGCAGTTCTTC,CASSLDLSYNEQFF
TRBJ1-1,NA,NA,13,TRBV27,TGTGCCAGCAGTTTTATAGCCGCGGATAAAGCTTTCTTT,CASSFIAADKAFF
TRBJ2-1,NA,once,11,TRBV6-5,TGTGCCAGCAGACGGGGGAATGAGCAGTTCTTC,CASRRGNEQFF
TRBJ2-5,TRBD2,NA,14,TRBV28,TGTGCCAGCAGACTAGCGGGAGAGGGCGAGACCCAGTACTTC,CASRLAGEGETQYF
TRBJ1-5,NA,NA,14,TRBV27,TGTGCCAGCAGAGTAGGAGGGAGCAATCAGCCCCAGCATTTT,CASRVGGSNQPQHF
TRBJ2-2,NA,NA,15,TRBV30,TGTGCCTGGAGTGTAGGGACTGTGAACACCGGGGAGCTGTTTTTT,CAWSVGTVNTGELFF
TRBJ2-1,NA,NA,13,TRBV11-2,TGTGCCAGCAGCGCCGGGGGTCTGAATGAGCAGTTCTTC,CASSAGGLNEQFF
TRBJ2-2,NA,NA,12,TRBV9,TGTGCCAGCAGCGACTACACCGGGGAGCTGTTTTTT,CASSDYTGELFF
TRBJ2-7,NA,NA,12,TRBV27,TGTGCCAGCAGTGGCGGTAGCTACGAGCAGTACTTC,CASSGGSYEQYF
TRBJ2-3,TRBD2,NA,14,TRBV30,TGTGCCTGGAGTAGACTAGCGGGAGCAGATACGCAGTATTTT,CAWSRLAGADTQYF
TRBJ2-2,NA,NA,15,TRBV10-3,TGTGCCATCAGTGAGTCGGGGGGATACACCGGGGAGCTGTTTTTT,CAISESGGYTGELFF
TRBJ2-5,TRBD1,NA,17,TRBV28,TGTGCCAGCTGGGACAGCCCGCGAAACGGCTTACAAGAGACCCAGTACTTC,CASWDSPRNGLQETQYF
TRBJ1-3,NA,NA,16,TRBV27,TGTGCCAGCAGTTTAATGGGGCCAAACCCTGGAAACACCATATATTTT,CASSLMGPNPGNTIYF
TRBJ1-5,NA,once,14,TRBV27,TGTGCCAGCAGTTTACGAGGGTTGAATCAGCCCCAGCATTTT,CASSLRGLNQPQHF
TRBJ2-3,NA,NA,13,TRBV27,TGTGCCAGCAGTTTGATGCCCACAGATACGCAGTATTTT,CASSLMPTDTQYF
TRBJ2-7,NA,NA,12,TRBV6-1,TGTGCCAGCAGTGAATCGGGGGTCGAGCAGTACTTC,CASSESGVEQYF
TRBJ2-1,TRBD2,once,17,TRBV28,TGTGCCAGCAGTTACCCGGCTAGCGGGAGTGGGATGGATGAGCAGTTCTTC,CASSYPASGSGMDEQFF
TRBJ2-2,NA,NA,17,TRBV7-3,TGTGCCAGCAGCTTAAGGGCTCGGCAGGGGAACACCGGGGAGCTGTTTTTT,CASSLRARQGNTGELFF
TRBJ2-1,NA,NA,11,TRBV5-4,TGTGCCAGCAGCGGTCTTAATGAGCAGTTCTTC,CASSGLNEQFF
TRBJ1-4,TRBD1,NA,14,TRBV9,TGTGCCAGCAGCGGACAGGGGAGGAATGAAAAACTGTTTTTT,CASSGQGRNEKLFF
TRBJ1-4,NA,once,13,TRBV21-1,TGTGCCAGCGGACAGGGTGATAATGAAAAACTGTTTTTT,CASGQGDNEKLFF
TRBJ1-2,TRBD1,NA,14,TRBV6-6,TGTGCCAGCAGCCGTCAGGGGGCATACTATGGCTACACCTTC,CASSRQGAYYGYTF
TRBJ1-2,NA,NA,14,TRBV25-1,TGTGCCAGCAGTCAACTGGGAAAGACCTATGGCTACACCTTC,CASSQLGKTYGYTF
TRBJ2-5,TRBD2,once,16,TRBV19,TGTGCCAGTCTTGGGACTAGCGAAGATACGGGGGAGACCCAGTACTTC,CASLGTSEDTGETQYF
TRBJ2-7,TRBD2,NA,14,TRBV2,TGTGCCAGCAGAGGGACTAGCGGCGCCTACGAGCAGTACTTC,CASRGTSGAYEQYF
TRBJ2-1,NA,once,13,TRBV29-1,TGCAGCGGGGGGACGGCCGGTCTCAATGAGCAGTTCTTC,CSGGTAGLNEQFF
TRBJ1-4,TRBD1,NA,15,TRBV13,TGTGCCAGCAGCTGGGGGACAGGTTCTAATGAAAAACTGTTTTTT,CASSWGTGSNEKLFF
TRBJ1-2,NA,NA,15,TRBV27,TGTGCCAGCAGCTCGGTACGGTATGAATTAGATGGCTACACCTTC,CASSSVRYELDGYTF
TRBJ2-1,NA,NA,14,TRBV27,TGTGCCAGCAGTTCGGGCAGGTTTTACAATGAGCAGTTCTTC,CASSSGRFYNEQFF
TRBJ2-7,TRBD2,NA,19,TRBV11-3,TGTGCCAGCAGCTTAGATACGCTAGCGGGGAGATTCCGCTCCTACGAGCAGTACTTC,CASSLDTLAGRFRSYEQYF
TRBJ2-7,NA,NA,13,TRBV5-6,TGTGCCAGCAGCTTCGTAGGCTCCTACGAGCAGTACTTC,CASSFVGSYEQYF
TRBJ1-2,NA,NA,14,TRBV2,TGTGCCAGCAGTGATGCAGGGCGCATGGATGGCTACACCTTC,CASSDAGRMDGYTF
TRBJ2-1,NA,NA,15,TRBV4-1,TGCGCCAGCAGCCCGAGACGCGGGATGGGCAATGAGCAGTTCTTC,CASSPRRGMGNEQFF
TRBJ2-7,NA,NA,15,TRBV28,TGTGCCAGCAGTTTATCTCGGGGGCGCCCGTACGAGCAGTACTTC,CASSLSRGRPYEQYF
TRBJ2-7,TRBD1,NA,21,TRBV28,TGTGCCAGCAGTTTTCCGGAGGACAGGGGGCGCTTGACCCCACACTCCTACGAGCAGTACTTC,CASSFPEDRGRLTPHSYEQYF
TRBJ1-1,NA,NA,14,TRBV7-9,TGTGCCAGCAGCTTAGGGGCCTGGAACACTGAAGCTTTCTTT,CASSLGAWNTEAFF
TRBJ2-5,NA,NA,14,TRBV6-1,TGTGCCAGCAGTGACGTAGGTGGGACGGAGACCCAGTACTTC,CASSDVGGTETQYF
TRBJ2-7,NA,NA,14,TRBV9,TGTGCCAGCAGCGTAGGCGGGACAGATTCCGAGCAGTACTTC,CASSVGGTDSEQYF
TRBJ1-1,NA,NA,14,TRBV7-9,TGTGCCAGCAGCTCCGGACGGGCGAACACTGAAGCTTTCTTT,CASSSGRANTEAFF
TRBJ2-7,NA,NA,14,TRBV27,TGTGCCAGCAGCCCAGACCCGACTTGGTACGAGCAGTACTTC,CASSPDPTWYEQYF
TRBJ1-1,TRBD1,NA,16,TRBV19,TGTGCCAGTAGTCCCTGGTACAGGGGGGAGAACACTGAAGCTTTCTTT,CASSPWYRGENTEAFF
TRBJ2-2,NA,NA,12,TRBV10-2,TGCGCCAGCGGGAGTCTAGCCGGGGAGCTGTTTTTT,CASGSLAGELFF
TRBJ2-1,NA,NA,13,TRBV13,TGTGCCAGCAGCGACTTATCCTACAATGAGCAGTTCTTC,CASSDLSYNEQFF
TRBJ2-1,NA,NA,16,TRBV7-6,TGTGCCAGCAGCTTACTTGGCCGGGGACCTTCCAATGAGCAGTTCTTC,CASSLLGRGPSNEQFF
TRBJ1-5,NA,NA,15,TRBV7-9,TGTGCCAGCAGCCCGGGCGGATCAAGCAATCAGCCCCAGCATTTT,CASSPGGSSNQPQHF
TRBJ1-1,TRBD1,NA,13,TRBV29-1,TGCAGCGTACAACAGGGGGAGGCGTTTGAAGCTTTCTTT,CSVQQGEAFEAFF
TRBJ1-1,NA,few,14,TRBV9,TGTGCCAGCAGCGTAGGAAGGGGAGGGACTGAAGCTTTCTTT,CASSVGRGGTEAFF
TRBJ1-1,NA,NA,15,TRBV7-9,TGTGCCAGCAGCCTACCTGGAGAGGGGCCGGGTGAAGCTTTCTTT,CASSLPGEGPGEAFF
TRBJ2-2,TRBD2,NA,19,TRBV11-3,TGTGCCAGCAGCCCACGCGGGGCTAGCGGGAGAGGAGGCACCGGGGAGCTGTTTTTT,CASSPRGASGRGGTGELFF
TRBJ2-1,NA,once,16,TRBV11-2,TGTGCCAGCAGCCTTCCCGTGGGGGAGACCTACAATGAGCAGTTCTTC,CASSLPVGETYNEQFF
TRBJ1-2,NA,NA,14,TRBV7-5,TGTGCCAGCAGCTTGGGACAGGGGGCGAATGGCTACACCTTC,CASSLGQGANGYTF
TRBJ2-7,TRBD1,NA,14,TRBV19,TGTGCCAGTAGTATATACGGGACAGCTTACGAGCAGTACTTC,CASSIYGTAYEQYF